This T cell receptor (beta chain) was identified in a study of T cells in Graves' hyperthyroidism and ophthalmopathy. Details on this clonotype: Its antigen remains unknown.

The CDR3 consists of 13 residues. The germline V and J ends were trimmed by 1 base and 7 bases, with 10 bases remaining between them. Germline lookup yields CDR1 LGHDT and CDR2 YNNKEL (reference sequence). The study, taken as a whole, reports: Most thyroid-expanded clonotypes above 0.001 were also found in blood.

RNA transcripts served as the template for amplifying TCR beta CDR3 regions. First-round RT-PCR with HTBI primers amplified the TCR CDR3 region. TCRdb analysed the multiplex PCR reads with MiXCR anew, one entry per CDR3 protein. This sample yields a few hundred thousand distinct CDR3 sequences, of which roughly 21% are seen a single time; 50% to 65% belongs to the top ten. Sequenced input: blood. This clonotype was obtained from a woman aged 45-59 years with Graves' hyperthyroidism. This chain connects TRBV3-1 to TRBJ1-1, with TRBD1 as a possible D gene (6 bases). The CDR3 coding sequence is TGTGCCAGCAGCCAAGTCGGGACACATGAAGCTTTCTTT. It specifies CASSQVGTHEAFF. The variable domain in full, completed from reference TRBV3-1 and TRBJ1-1, reads DTAVSQTPKYLVTQMGNDKSIKCEQNLGHDTMYWYKQDSKKFLKIMFSYNNKELIINETVPNRFSPKSPDKAHLNLHINSLELGDSAVYFCASSQVGTHEAFFGQGTRLTVV.